This entry describes one T cell receptor (beta chain). The germline gives CDR1 SGHTA, CDR2 FQGNSA. This CDR3 contains 15 residues. Trimming pared 6 bases from V and 2 bases from J, leaving 16 bases between. Original analysis: Reference gene primers were amplified, and this amplification served to estimate nucleated cell counts. Assay used: immunoSEQ multiplex PCR; TCRdb lists only in-frame clones, some missing. V, J and clone size reflect that table, while D and trimming were determined from the DNA. The repertoire includes a few hundred thousand clones, around 90% of them detected once, and more than 6.5% sits in the top ten. This record belongs to a study of blood T cell repertoires in COVID-19. Study-level information: Acute-phase and convalescent COVID-19 samples originated in the United States, Italy and Spain. From T cells, B-cell-depleted T cells, or PBMCs came the material, which was cDNA or gDNA.

This receptor was taken from a woman in her 70s with active or convalescent COVID-19. The rearrangement joins TRBV7-2 to TRBJ1-2; D might be TRBD1 (6 bases). Material: peripheral blood. CDR3 loop: CASSPGDRSNYGYTF. The CDR3 region has the DNA TGTGCCAGCAGTCCCGGTGACAGGTCGAACTATGGCTACACCTTC.